This entry lists 12 T cell receptor beta chains sequenced from one sample in a study of STAT5B mutations in CD4+ large granular lymphocyte leukemia. Measured with immunoSEQ multiplex PCR; TCRdb has only the in-frame clones, and not every one. The sample carries around 35,000 clones, around 63% recorded once. Sequencing used CD4+ T cells from blood buffy coats. All receptors derive from a human donor in good health.

The chain recombines TRBV5-1 with TRBJ2-5; TRBD2 matches 14 bases. This CDR3 contains 17 residues. V gave up 0 bases and J gave up 11 bases; unmatched junction bases: 12. CDR1 and CDR2 from the germline V gene are SGHRS and YFSETQ. CDR3 region: CASSLVSGTSGGYPQYF. CDR3 DNA sequence: TGCGCCAGCAGCTTGGTTTCCGGGACTAGCGGGGGCTACCCTCAGTACTTC.

The chain employs TRBV5-1 and TRBJ2-2; 12 bases match TRBD1. The length of the CDR3 is 16 residues. Germline V gene data show CDR1 as SGHRS and CDR2 as YFSETQ. Trimming cost V 4 bases and J 7 bases; bases outside gene matches: 8. CDR3: CASSVGGQGAVGELFF. CDR3 coding DNA: TGCGCCAGCAGCGTCGGGGGACAGGGGGCTGTCGGGGAGCTGTTTTTT.

The chain joins TRBV9 to TRBJ2-5, with a weak D call TRBD2 (7 bases). The V end was cut by 3 bases, the J end by 4 bases, with 16 bases between. The CDR3 totals 15 residues. Germline CDR1 reads SGDLS; CDR2 reads YYNGEE. CDR3 in amino acids: CASSDPRGGAETQYF. The CDR3 DNA reads as TGTGCCAGCAGCGACCCCCGCGGGGGCGCAGAGACCCAGTACTTC.

The chain couples TRBV2 to TRBJ2-1; TRBD1 matches 10 bases. This CDR3 is built from 16 residues. J lost 0 bases, V lost 7 bases, and 6 bases had no gene match. Per germline, CDR1 SNHLY and CDR2 FYNNEI. In DNA, the CDR3 is TGTGCCAGCACCCCTCGGACAGGGGGCTCCTACAATGAGCAGTTCTTC. This sequence encodes CASTPRTGGSYNEQFF.

This clone was counted a few times. The rearrangement uses TRBV7-9 and TRBJ1-1; 7 positions match TRBD1. CDR1 and CDR2 from the germline V gene are SEHNR and FQNEAQ (reference sequence). This CDR3 comprises 11 residues. In DNA form, the CDR3 reads TGTGCGACAGGGCTGGGACCTGAAGCTTTCTTT. Its translation: CATGLGPEAFF.

The chain couples TRBV27 to TRBJ1-4; tentatively, D is TRBD1 (5 bases). V was cut by 8 bases and J by 6 bases, with 19 bases left in between. The CDR3 spans 15 residues. From germline, CDR1 is MNHEY and CDR2 SMNVEV (reference sequence). CDR3 amino acids: CASRRGWGKDEKLFF. In DNA, the CDR3 is TGTGCCAGCCGAAGAGGTTGGGGGAAAGATGAAAAACTGTTTTTT. Combining the CDR3 with reference TRBV27 and TRBJ1-4 gives the whole variable domain EAQVTQNPRYLITVTGKKLTVTCSQNMNHEYMSWYRQDPGLGLRQIYYSMNVEVTDKGDVPEGYKVSRKEKRNFPLILESPSPNQTSLYFCASRRGWGKDEKLFFGSGTQLSVL.

V gene TRBV10-3 combines with J gene TRBJ2-2; the D gene is possibly TRBD1 (6 bases). This CDR3 has 16 residues. CDR1 ENHRY and CDR2 SYGVKD come from the germline V gene. Trimming shortened V by 10 bases and J by 2 bases, and 20 bases separated the two germline ends. CDR3 DNA: TGTGCCACCCATATGGACGGGACAAGAAACACCGGGGAGCTGTTTTTT. Encoded protein: CATHMDGTRNTGELFF.

Worth noting for this clone: Sequence at one end of the junction differs from germline and may be a read error. The chain couples TRBV19 to TRBJ2-1; 7 bases are shared with TRBD2. Germline CDR1 and CDR2: LNHDA and SQIVND (reference sequence). The CDR3 sequence is 16 residues long. The CDR3 loop is CASSAQRGVSHNEQFF. The CDR3 DNA is TGTGCCAGTAGCGCTCAACGGGGGGTCTCCCACAATGAGCAGTTCTTC.

CDR3 in DNA: TGTGCCAGCAGCGACCTTGGGGTGCGGGGGAATGAGCAGTTCTTC. This gives the protein CASSDLGVRGNEQFF. The rearrangement joins TRBV7-9 to TRBJ2-1; 7 bases are shared with TRBD2. The J segment lost 7 bases and the V segment lost 5 bases, leaving 11 bases of the junction unmatched. This CDR3 spans 15 amino acids. From germline, CDR1 is SEHNR and CDR2 FQNEAQ (reference sequence).

The chain uses TRBV7-9 and TRBJ1-6; D remains ambiguous. The CDR3 covers 13 residues. V lost 5 bases to trimming and J lost 14 bases, with 16 bases between them. Germline lookup yields CDR1 SEHNR and CDR2 FQNEAQ (reference sequence). The DNA of the CDR3 is TGTGCCAGCAGCGTAAGCCAAATTGGGGCCCTCCACTTT. Its protein is CASSVSQIGALHF.

The V gene is TRBV27, the J gene TRBJ2-3; 7 bases fit TRBD1. Trimming took 5 bases from V and 6 from J; bases not matched to a gene: 11. The CDR3 has 15 amino acids. Germline assignment: CDR1 MNHEY and CDR2 SMNVEV (reference sequence). The chain's CDR3 is CASSPRGIMSDTQYF. DNA of the CDR3: TGTGCCAGCAGTCCCAGGGGGATCATGTCCGATACGCAGTATTTT.

The chain recombines TRBV18 with TRBJ1-3; D is unresolved. This CDR3 has 16 amino acids. V was clipped by 1 base and J by 1 base, with 11 bases between them. The germline V gene has CDR1 KGHSH and CDR2 LQKENI. CDR3 amino acids: CASSPLSTESGNTIYF. The CDR3 region has the DNA TGTGCCAGCTCACCACTATCAACGGAATCTGGAAACACCATATATTTT.